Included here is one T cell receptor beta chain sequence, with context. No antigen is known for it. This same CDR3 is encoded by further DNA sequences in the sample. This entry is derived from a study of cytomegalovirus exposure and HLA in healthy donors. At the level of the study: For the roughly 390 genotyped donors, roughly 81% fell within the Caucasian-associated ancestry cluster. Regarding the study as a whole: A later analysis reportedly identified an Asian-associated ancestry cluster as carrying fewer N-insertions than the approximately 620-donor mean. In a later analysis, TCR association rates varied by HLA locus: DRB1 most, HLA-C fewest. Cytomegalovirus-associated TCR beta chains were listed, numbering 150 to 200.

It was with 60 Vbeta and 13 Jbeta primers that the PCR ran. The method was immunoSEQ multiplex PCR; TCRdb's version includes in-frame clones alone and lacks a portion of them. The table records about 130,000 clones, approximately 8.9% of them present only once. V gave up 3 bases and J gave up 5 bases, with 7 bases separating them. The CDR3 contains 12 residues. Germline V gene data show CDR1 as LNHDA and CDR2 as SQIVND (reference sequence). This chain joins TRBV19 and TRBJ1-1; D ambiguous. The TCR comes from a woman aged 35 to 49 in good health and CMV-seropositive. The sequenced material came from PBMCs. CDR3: CASSIADTEAFF. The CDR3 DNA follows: TGTGCCAGTAGTATTGCGGATACTGAAGCTTTCTTT.